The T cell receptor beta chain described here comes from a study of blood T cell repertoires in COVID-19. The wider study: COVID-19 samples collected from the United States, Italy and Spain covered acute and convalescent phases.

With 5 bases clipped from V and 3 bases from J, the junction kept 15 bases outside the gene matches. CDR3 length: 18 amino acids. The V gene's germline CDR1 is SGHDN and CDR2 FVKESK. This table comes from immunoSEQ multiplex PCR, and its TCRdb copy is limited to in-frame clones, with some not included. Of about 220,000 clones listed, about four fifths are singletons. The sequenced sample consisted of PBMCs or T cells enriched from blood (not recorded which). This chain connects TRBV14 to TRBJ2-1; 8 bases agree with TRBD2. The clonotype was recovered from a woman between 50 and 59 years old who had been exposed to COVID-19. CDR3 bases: TGTGCCAGCAGCGGACCACCCCTAGCGGGTGATAGCTACAATGAGCAGTTCTTC. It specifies CASSGPPLAGDSYNEQFF.